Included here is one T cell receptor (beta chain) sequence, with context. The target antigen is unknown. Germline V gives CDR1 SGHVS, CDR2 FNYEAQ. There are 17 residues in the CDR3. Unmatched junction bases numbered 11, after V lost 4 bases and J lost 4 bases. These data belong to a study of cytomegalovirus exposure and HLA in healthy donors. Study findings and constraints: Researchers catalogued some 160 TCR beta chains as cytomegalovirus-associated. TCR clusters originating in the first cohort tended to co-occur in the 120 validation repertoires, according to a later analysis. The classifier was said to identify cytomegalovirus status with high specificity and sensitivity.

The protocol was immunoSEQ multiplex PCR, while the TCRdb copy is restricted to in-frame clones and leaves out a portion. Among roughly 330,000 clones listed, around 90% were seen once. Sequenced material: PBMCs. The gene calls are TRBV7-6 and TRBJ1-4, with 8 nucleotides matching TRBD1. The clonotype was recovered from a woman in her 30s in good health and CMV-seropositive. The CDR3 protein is CASSSPGQGRLNEKLFF. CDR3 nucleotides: TGTGCCAGCAGCTCCCCCGGACAGGGTCGCCTTAATGAAAAACTGTTTTTT.